The 18 T cell receptor beta chains given below trace back to one sample, sequenced in a study of T cell responses to AZD1222 COVID-19 vaccine. Sequencing used immunoSEQ multiplex PCR; TCRdb keeps in-frame clones, though not all of them. The repertoire holds about 120,000 clones, with 92% as singletons. This specimen was peripheral blood, taken on day 0 of AZD1222 vaccination. These receptors were taken from an adult in good health.

The rearrangement joins TRBV14 to TRBJ2-3; tentatively, D is TRBD1 or TRBD2 (5 bases each). This CDR3 contains 17 residues. Germline values: CDR1 SGHDN, CDR2 FVKESK. Trimming took 3 bases from V and 0 from J, leaving 16 bases between them. CDR3 DNA sequence: TGTGCCAGCAGCCAGGATGCGCACAGGAGGAGCACAGATACGCAGTATTTT. The encoded protein is CASSQDAHRRSTDTQYF.

This rearrangement joins TRBV24-1 to TRBJ1-1; D might be TRBD1 (5 bases). Germline V lookup: CDR1 KGHDR, CDR2 SFDVKD. CDR3 length equals 13 residues. The V and J ends lost 3 bases and 3 bases respectively, with 7 bases between them. In DNA, the CDR3 is TGTGCCACCAGTGATGGCAGGGACACTGAAGCTTTCTTT. Encoded protein: CATSDGRDTEAFF.

This chain uses TRBV5-6 with TRBJ2-2, with D unclear. CDR1 SGHDT and CDR2 YYEEEE come from the germline V gene. V lost 0 bases to trimming and J lost 7 bases, with 7 bases between them. The CDR3 runs to 13 residues. This chain's CDR3 is CASSLGGDGELFF. CDR3 in DNA: TGTGCCAGCAGCTTGGGGGGTGACGGGGAGCTGTTTTTT.

The rearrangement joins TRBV24-1 to TRBJ2-2; 8 bases are a match to TRBD1. This CDR3 comprises 13 residues. V trimming: 4 bases; J trimming: 6 bases; junction bases outside the gene matches: 0. Germline-derived CDR1 and CDR2 are KGHDR and SFDVKD. The CDR3 here is CATSEQGAGELFF. The CDR3 nucleotides are TGTGCCACCAGTGAACAGGGGGCCGGGGAGCTGTTTTTT.

V and J are TRBV19 and TRBJ2-1; 9 positions agree with TRBD2. The germline V gene has CDR1 LNHDA and CDR2 SQIVND (reference sequence). CDR3 size: 16 residues. The junction had 14 bases not matched to a gene; V was cut back by 5 bases and J by 9 bases. DNA of the CDR3: TGTGCCAGTAGTTCTCTCATAGCGGGAGAGGAGGGTGAGCAGTTCTTC. It is translated as CASSSLIAGEEGEQFF.

The rearrangement joins TRBV5-4 to TRBJ2-5; D call uncertain. The CDR3 length is 16 residues. Germline-derived CDR1 and CDR2 are SGHNT and YYREEE (reference sequence). The V gene lost 0 bases and the J gene lost 2 bases, with 14 bases spanning the gap. CDR3 protein: CASSLDLQGRQETQYF. The CDR3 bases are TGTGCCAGCAGCTTGGACCTTCAAGGGCGTCAAGAGACCCAGTACTTC.

CDR3 in DNA: TGTGCCAGCAGCCAAGTCGGCGGGGGTTCACCCCTCCACTTT. This sequence encodes CASSQVGGGSPLHF. The V gene is TRBV3-1 (or the pseudogene TRBV3-2), the J gene TRBJ1-6, with D tentatively TRBD1 (5 bases). V shed 1 base and J shed 9 bases, with 10 bases lying between them. The CDR3 has 14 amino acids. Germline CDR1 reads LGHDT; CDR2 reads YNNKEL (reference sequence).

Only one count was recorded for this clone. The chain carries TRBV19 and TRBJ2-7; D unresolved. The CDR3 runs 10 residues. The V end lost 7 bases, the J end lost 4 bases, and 5 bases lay between the germline ends. The germline gives CDR1 LNHDA, CDR2 SQIVND (reference sequence). The CDR3 protein is CASISYEQYV. In nucleotides, the CDR3 is TGTGCCAGTATCTCATACGAGCAGTACGTC.

This chain connects TRBV7-9 to TRBJ1-3; no clear D gene. The V end was cut by 5 bases, the J end by 0 bases, with 8 bases between. CDR1 is SEHNR, CDR2 FQNEAQ, per germline (reference sequence). This CDR3 has 14 amino acids. DNA for the CDR3: TGTGCCAGCAGCAGGGATCTCTCTGGAAACACCATATATTTT. Its protein product is CASSRDLSGNTIYF. The variable domain in full, completed from reference TRBV7-9 and TRBJ1-3, reads DTGVSQNPRHKITKRGQNVTFRCDPISEHNRLYWYRQTLGQGPEFLTYFQNEAQLEKSRLLSDRFSAERPKGSFSTLEIQRTEQGDSAMYLCASSRDLSGNTIYFGEGSWLTVV.

This clone showed up just a few times. The chain couples TRBV7-9 to TRBJ1-4; D unclear. The CDR3 has 15 residues. Per the germline V gene, CDR1 is SEHNR and CDR2 is FQNEAQ (reference sequence). Trimming took 4 bases from V and 8 from J, leaving 17 bases between them. The CDR3 is CASSWGDNLEEKLFF. The CDR3 DNA reads TGTGCCAGCAGCTGGGGTGATAACCTGGAGGAAAAACTGTTTTTT.

V gene TRBV7-9 combines with J gene TRBJ1-1; D unclear. Germline lookup yields CDR1 SEHNR and CDR2 FQNEAQ (reference sequence). The CDR3 totals 13 residues. Trimming took 1 base from V and 2 from J, leaving 5 bases between them. The CDR3 region has the DNA TGTGCCAGCAGCTTAGGACATAACACTGAAGCTTTCTTT. Translated, it gives CASSLGHNTEAFF.

There are a few counts of this clone. This rearrangement joins TRBV2 to TRBJ1-5; D is ambiguous. Trimming removed 4 bases at V and 0 bases at J, with 7 bases between. The V gene's germline CDR1 is SNHLY and CDR2 FYNNEI. This CDR3 has 14 amino acids. The CDR3 region is CASSVQVSNQPQHF. Written as DNA, the CDR3 is TGTGCCAGCAGTGTTCAGGTTAGCAATCAGCCCCAGCATTTT.

J is TRBJ1-6 and V is TRBV18; D is unclear. The CDR3 runs 16 residues. The V end was cut by 4 bases, the J end by 8 bases, with 18 bases between. The germline CDR1 and CDR2 sequences are KGHSH and LQKENI. The CDR3 nucleotides read TGTGCCAGCTCACTCTACGCCAAAGTCTCGGATTCACCCCTCCACTTT. Translation: CASSLYAKVSDSPLHF.

In the case of this clone: Other DNA sequences of this sample code for an identical CDR3. The chain uses TRBV7-6 and TRBJ1-3, with D unclear. Germline V gene sequence: CDR1 SGHVS, CDR2 FNYEAQ. Trimming removed 1 base from V and 4 bases from J, with 11 bases in between. The CDR3 is 15 residues long. The CDR3 DNA is TGTGCCAGCAGCTTAGGAGGGCGATCGGGAAACACCATATATTTT. Translated, it gives CASSLGGRSGNTIYF.

The V call is TRBV4-3, the J call TRBJ2-5; 13 nucleotides line up with TRBD2. Trimming at V came to 1 base and at J to 1 base, leaving 15 bases not matched to a gene. Germline V lookup: CDR1 LGHNA, CDR2 YSLEER. The CDR3 consists of 21 residues. CDR3 coding DNA: TGCGCCAGCAGCCAAGTTGGGGGCAGCGCGGGACTAGCGGGGATCCAAGAGACCCAGTACTTC. This gives the protein CASSQVGGSAGLAGIQETQYF.

This chain uses TRBV12-3 or TRBV12-4 with TRBJ1-6; D might be TRBD1 (6 bases). CDR3 length equals 12 residues. V was cut by 4 bases and J by 10 bases, with 8 bases left in between. The CDR3 DNA reads TGTGCCAGCAGTTCTACAGGGTCACCCCTCCACTTT. This encodes CASSSTGSPLHF.

J is TRBJ2-5 and V is TRBV7-2, with a weak D call TRBD1 (6 bases). The CDR3 loop spans 14 amino acids. Per the germline V gene, CDR1 is SGHTA and CDR2 is FQGNSA. V lost 3 bases to trimming and J lost 2 bases, with 10 bases between them. In nucleotides, the CDR3 is TGTGCCAGCAGCTTCCTCGACAGGCAAGAGACCCAGTACTTC. Translating gives CASSFLDRQETQYF.

This chain joins TRBV18 and TRBJ1-1; no clear D gene. Trimming removed 6 bases from V and 0 bases from J, with 8 bases in between. Germline V gene lookup returns CDR1 KGHSH and CDR2 LQKENI. The CDR3 loop spans 13 amino acids. Written as DNA, the CDR3 is TGTGCCAGCTCCCTGGGCATGAACACTGAAGCTTTCTTT. Encoded protein: CASSLGMNTEAFF. The variable domain in full, completed from reference TRBV18 and TRBJ1-1, reads NAGVMQNPRHLVRRRGQEARLRCSPMKGHSHVYWYRQLPEEGLKFMVYLQKENIIDESGMPKERFSAEFPKEGPSILRIQQVVRGDSAAYFCASSLGMNTEAFFGQGTRLTVV.